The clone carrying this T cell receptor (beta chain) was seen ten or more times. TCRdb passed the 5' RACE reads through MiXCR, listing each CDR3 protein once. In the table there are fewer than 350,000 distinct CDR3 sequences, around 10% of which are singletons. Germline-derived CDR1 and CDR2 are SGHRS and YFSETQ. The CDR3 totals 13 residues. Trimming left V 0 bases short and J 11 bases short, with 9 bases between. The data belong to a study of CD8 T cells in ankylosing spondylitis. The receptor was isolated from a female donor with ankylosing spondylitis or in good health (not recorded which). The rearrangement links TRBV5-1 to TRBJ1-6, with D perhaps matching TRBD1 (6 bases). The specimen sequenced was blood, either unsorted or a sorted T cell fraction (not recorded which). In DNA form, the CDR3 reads TGCGCCAGCAGCTTGGAGGGACAACCACCCCTCCACTTT. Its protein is CASSLEGQPPLHF.